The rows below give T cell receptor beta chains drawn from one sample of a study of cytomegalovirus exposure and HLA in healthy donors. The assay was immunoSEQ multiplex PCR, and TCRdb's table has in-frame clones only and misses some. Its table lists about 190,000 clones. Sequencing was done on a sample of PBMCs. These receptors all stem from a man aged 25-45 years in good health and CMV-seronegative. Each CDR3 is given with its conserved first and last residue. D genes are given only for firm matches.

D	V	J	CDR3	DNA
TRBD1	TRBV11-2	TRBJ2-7	CASSLDTRGPLYEQYF	TGTGCCAGCAGCTTAGACACCAGGGGGCCCCTCTACGAGCAGTACTTC
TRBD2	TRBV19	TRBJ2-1	CASSPGTSGISSYNEQFF	TGTGCCAGTAGCCCTGGGACTAGCGGGATTAGTTCCTACAATGAGCAGTTCTTC
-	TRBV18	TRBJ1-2	CASSPGSYINYGYTF	TGTGCCAGCTCACCGGGCAGCTACATTAACTATGGCTACACCTTC
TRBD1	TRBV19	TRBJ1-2	CASSFQQGDHYGYTF	TGTGCCAGTAGTTTCCAGCAGGGGGACCACTATGGCTACACCTTC
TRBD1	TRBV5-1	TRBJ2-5	CASSQRGQGSLEQYF	TGCGCCAGCAGCCAGAGGGGACAGGGGTCTTTGGAGCAGTACTTC
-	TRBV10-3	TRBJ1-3	CAISETGSGNTIYF	TGTGCCATCAGTGAGACAGGGTCTGGAAACACCATATATTTT
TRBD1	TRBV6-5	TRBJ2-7	CASSQGTGAFYEQYF	TGTGCCAGCAGCCAGGGGACAGGGGCGTTCTACGAGCAGTACTTC
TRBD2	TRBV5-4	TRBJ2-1	CASSLKRGDGNEQFF	TGTGCCAGCAGCTTAAAGCGGGGGGACGGAAATGAGCAGTTCTTC
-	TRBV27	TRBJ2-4	CASSLHPGELAKNIQYF	TGTGCCAGCAGTTTACATCCGGGGGAATTAGCCAAAAACATTCAGTACTTC
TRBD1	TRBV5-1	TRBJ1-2	CASSPGTGPNYGYTF	TGCGCCAGCAGCCCCGGGACAGGGCCTAACTATGGCTACACCTTC
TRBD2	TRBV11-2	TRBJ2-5	CASSGSSGGETQYF	TGTGCCAGCAGCGGATCTAGCGGCGGGGAGACCCAGTACTTC
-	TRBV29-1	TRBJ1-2	CSATIAGGHESYYGYTF	TGCAGCGCTACTATAGCGGGGGGCCACGAGAGTTACTATGGCTACACCTTC
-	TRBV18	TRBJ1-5	CASSPRQGRNQPQHF	TGTGCCAGCTCACCACGCCAGGGGCGGAATCAGCCCCAGCATTTT